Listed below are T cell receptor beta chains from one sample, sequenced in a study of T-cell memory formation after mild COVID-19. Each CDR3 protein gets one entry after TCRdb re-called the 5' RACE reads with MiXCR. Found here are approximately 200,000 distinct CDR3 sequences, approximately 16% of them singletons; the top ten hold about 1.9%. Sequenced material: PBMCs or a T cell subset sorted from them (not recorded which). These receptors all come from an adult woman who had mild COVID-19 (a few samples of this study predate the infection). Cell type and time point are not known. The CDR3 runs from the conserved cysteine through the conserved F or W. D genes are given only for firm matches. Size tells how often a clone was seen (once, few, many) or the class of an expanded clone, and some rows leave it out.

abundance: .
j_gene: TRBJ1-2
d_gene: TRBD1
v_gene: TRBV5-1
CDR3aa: CASSLEGQAYGYTF
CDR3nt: TGCGCCAGCAGCTTAGAGGGACAGGCTTATGGCTACACCTTC

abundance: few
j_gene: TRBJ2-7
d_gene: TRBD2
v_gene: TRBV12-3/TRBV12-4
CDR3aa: CASSLVQTSSYEQYF
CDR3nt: TGTGCCAGCAGTTTGGTACAGACTAGCTCGTACGAGCAGTACTTC

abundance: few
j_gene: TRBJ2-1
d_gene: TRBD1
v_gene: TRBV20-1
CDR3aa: CSARGTDSYNEQFF
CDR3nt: TGCAGTGCTAGGGGGACAGACTCCTACAATGAGCAGTTCTTC

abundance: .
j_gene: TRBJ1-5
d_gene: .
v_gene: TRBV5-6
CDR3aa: CASSLGISNQPQHF
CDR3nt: TGTGCCAGCAGCTTGGGGATCTCCAATCAGCCCCAGCATTTT

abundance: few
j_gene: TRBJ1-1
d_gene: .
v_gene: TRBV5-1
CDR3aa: CASSLDRPLVNTEAFF
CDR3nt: TGCGCCAGCAGCTTGGACAGGCCCCTTGTGAACACTGAAGCTTTCTTT

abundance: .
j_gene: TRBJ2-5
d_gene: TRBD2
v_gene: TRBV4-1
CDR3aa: CASSQDPSGGFQETQYF
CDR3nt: TGCGCCAGCAGCCAAGATCCGAGCGGGGGGTTCCAAGAGACCCAGTACTTC

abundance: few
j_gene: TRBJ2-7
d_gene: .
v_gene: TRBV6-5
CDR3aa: CASRVGSGKAYEQYF
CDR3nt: TGTGCCAGCAGGGTAGGATCAGGGAAAGCCTACGAGCAGTACTTC

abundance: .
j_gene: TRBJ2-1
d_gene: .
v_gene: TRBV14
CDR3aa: CASSRMGETYNEQFF
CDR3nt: TGTGCCAGCAGCCGAATGGGGGAAACCTACAATGAGCAGTTCTTC

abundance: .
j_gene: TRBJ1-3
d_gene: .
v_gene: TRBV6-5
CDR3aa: CASSYGRTDSGNTIYF
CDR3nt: TGTGCCAGCAGTTACGGCCGGACAGACTCTGGAAACACCATATATTTT

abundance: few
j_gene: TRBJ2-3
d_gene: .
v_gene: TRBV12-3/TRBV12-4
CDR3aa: CASSLGGMYTQYF
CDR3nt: TGTGCCAGCAGTTTAGGAGGAATGTATACGCAGTATTTT

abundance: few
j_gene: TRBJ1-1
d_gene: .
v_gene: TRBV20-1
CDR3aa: CSAPRRGMNTEAFF
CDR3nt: TGCAGTGCTCCGCGTAGGGGGATGAACACTGAAGCTTTCTTT

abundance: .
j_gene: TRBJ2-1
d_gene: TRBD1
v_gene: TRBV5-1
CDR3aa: CASSSGQGDEQFF
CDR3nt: TGCGCCAGCAGCTCCGGACAGGGCGATGAGCAGTTCTTC

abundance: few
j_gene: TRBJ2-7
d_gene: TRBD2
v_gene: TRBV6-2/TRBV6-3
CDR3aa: CASSSPVLAGVHEQYF
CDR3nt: TGTGCCAGCAGTTCCCCAGTTCTAGCGGGAGTCCACGAGCAGTACTTC

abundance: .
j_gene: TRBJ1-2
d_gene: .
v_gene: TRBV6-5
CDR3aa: CASSYSTRGRGGYTF
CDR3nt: TGTGCCAGCAGTTACTCGACGCGGGGGCGGGGAGGCTACACCTTC

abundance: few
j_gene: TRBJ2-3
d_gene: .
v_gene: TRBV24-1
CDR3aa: CATSWSGGGADTQYF
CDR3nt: TGTGCCACCAGTTGGTCCGGCGGAGGAGCAGATACGCAGTATTTT

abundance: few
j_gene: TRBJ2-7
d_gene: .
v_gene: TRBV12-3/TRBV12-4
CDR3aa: CASSPGRAYEQYF
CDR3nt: TGTGCCAGCAGTCCAGGGCGAGCCTACGAGCAGTACTTC

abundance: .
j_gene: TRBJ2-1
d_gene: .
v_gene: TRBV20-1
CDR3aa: CSARDLRGPQFF
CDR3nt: TGCAGTGCTAGAGATTTGAGGGGCCCCCAGTTCTTC

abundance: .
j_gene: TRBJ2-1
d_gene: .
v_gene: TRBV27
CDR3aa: CASSLRGTPEQFF
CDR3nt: TGTGCCAGCAGTTTAAGGGGGACCCCTGAGCAGTTCTTC

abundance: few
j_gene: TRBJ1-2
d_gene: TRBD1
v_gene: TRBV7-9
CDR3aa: CASSPTPGQGATGYTF
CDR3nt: TGTGCCAGCAGCCCAACTCCGGGACAGGGGGCAACGGGCTACACCTTC

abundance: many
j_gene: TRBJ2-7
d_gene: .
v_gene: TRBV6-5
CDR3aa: CASSPARLLGEQYF
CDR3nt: TGTGCCAGCAGTCCCGCGAGGCTCCTGGGAGAGCAGTACTTC

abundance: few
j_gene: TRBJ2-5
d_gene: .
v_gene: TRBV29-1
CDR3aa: CSVEDVGTQYF
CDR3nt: TGCAGCGTTGAAGATGTTGGGACCCAGTACTTC

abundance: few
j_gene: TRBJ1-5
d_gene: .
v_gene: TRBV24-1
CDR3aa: CATSAGRVTGQPQHF
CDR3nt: TGTGCCACCAGTGCGGGTCGGGTAACGGGCCAGCCCCAGCATTTT

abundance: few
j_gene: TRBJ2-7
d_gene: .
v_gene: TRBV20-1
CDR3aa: CSALGRSSYEQYF
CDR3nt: TGCAGTGCCCTGGGACGGAGCTCCTACGAGCAGTACTTC

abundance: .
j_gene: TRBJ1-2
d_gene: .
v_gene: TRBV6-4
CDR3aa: CASSNTQGFYTF
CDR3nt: TGTGCCAGCAGTAACACACAGGGTTTCTACACCTTC

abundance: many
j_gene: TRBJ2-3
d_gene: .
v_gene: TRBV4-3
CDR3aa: CASSQAGTPRGTDTQYF
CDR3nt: TGCGCCAGCAGCCAAGCCGGGACCCCTCGAGGCACAGATACGCAGTATTTT

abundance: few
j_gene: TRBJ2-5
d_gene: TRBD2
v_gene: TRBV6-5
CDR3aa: CASSSPFAGGGQETQYF
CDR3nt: TGTGCCAGCAGTTCCCCCTTTGCGGGAGGGGGGCAAGAGACCCAGTACTTC

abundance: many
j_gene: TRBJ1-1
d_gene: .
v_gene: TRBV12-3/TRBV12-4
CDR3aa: CASSPRQAPNTEAFF
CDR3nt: TGTGCCAGCAGTCCTAGACAGGCCCCCAACACTGAAGCTTTCTTT

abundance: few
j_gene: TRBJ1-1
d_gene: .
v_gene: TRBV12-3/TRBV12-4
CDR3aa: CASRARGGVGTEAFF
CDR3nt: TGTGCCAGCAGAGCCAGGGGCGGGGTGGGAACTGAAGCTTTCTTT

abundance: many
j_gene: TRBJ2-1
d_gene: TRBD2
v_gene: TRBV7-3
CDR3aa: CASSSTSDPYNEQFF
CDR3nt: TGTGCCAGCAGCTCCACTAGCGACCCCTACAATGAGCAGTTCTTC

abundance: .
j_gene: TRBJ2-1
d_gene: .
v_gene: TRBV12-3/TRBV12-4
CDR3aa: CASSFGGVLFF
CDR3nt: TGTGCCAGCAGTTTCGGCGGGGTTCTGTTCTTC

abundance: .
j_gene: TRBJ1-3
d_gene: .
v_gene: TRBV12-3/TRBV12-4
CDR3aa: CASSPGQLRSGNTIYF
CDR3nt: TGTGCCAGCAGCCCCGGACAGCTTCGGTCTGGAAACACCATATATTTT

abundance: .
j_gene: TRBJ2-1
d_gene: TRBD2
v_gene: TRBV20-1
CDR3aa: CSASGSGSYNEQFF
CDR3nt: TGCAGTGCCAGCGGGAGCGGCTCCTACAATGAGCAGTTCTTC

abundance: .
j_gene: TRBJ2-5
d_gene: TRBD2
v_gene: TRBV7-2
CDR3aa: CASRVTSAETQYF
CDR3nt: TGTGCCAGCAGGGTGACTAGCGCGGAGACCCAGTACTTC

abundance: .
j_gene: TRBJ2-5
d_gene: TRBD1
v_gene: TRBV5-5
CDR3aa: CASSPGVGQGLETQYF
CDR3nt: TGTGCCAGCAGCCCGGGGGTGGGACAGGGATTGGAGACCCAGTACTTC

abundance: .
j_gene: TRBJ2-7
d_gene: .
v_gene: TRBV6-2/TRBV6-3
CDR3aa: CASRYRGGDEQYF
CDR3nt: TGTGCCAGCAGATACAGGGGAGGAGACGAGCAGTACTTC

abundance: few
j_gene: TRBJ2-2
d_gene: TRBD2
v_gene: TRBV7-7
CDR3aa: CASSSRTGLAAFGELFF
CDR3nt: TGTGCCAGCAGCTCTCGTACCGGACTAGCGGCTTTCGGGGAGCTGTTTTTT

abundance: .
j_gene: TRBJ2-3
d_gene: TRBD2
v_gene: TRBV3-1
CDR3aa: CASSHQGLAGTSDTQYF
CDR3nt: TGTGCCAGCAGCCACCAGGGACTAGCGGGAACGTCCGATACGCAGTATTTT

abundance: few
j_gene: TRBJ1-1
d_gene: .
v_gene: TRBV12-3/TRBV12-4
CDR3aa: CASSLMGALNTEAFF
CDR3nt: TGTGCCAGCAGTTTGATGGGGGCTCTGAACACTGAAGCTTTCTTT

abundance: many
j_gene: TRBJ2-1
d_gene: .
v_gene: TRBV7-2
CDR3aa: CASSLAPFSNPPGNEQFF
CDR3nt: TGTGCCAGCAGCTTAGCTCCGTTTAGCAACCCCCCGGGCAATGAGCAGTTCTTC

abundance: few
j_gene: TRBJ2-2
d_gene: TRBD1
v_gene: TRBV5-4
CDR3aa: CASSLLGQGRTGELFF
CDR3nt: TGTGCCAGCAGCTTGTTGGGACAGGGTCGAACCGGGGAGCTGTTTTTT

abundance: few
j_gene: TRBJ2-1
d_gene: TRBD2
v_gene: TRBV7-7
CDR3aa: CASSLTSGGASSEQFF
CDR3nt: TGTGCCAGCAGCTTAACTAGCGGGGGGGCGTCGAGTGAGCAGTTCTTC

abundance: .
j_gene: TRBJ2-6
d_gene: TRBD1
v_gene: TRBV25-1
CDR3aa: CASSAHRGRISGANVLTF
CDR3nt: TGTGCCAGCAGTGCCCACAGGGGGCGAATCTCTGGGGCCAACGTCCTGACTTTC

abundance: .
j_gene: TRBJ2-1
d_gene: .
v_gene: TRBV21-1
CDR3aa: CASSAPRRGWSSYNEQFF
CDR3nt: TGTGCCAGCAGCGCCCCAAGGCGAGGCTGGAGCTCCTACAATGAGCAGTTCTTC

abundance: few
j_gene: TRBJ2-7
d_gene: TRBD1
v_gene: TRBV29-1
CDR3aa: CSGTGPSYEQYF
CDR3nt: TGCAGCGGGACAGGGCCCTCCTACGAGCAGTACTTC

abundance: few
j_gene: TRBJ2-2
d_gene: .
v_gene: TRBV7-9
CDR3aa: CASSSRSMNTGELFF
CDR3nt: TGTGCCAGCAGCTCCAGGTCAATGAACACCGGGGAGCTGTTTTTT

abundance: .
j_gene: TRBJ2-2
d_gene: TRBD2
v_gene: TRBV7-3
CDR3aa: CASSSAGGGAGELFF
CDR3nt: TGTGCCAGCAGCTCCGCGGGAGGTGGGGCCGGGGAGCTGTTTTTT

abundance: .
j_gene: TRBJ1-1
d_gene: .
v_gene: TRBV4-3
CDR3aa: CASSQVGGVGTEAFF
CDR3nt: TGCGCCAGCAGCCAAGTGGGAGGGGTGGGCACTGAAGCTTTCTTT

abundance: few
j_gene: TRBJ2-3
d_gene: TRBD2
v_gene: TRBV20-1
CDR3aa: CSAGHSGKSTDTQYF
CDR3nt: TGCAGTGCCGGACATAGCGGGAAATCTACAGATACGCAGTATTTT

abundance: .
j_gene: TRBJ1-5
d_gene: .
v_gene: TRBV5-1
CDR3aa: CASSLEAGSNQPQHF
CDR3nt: TGCGCCAGCAGCTTGGAGGCAGGTAGCAATCAGCCCCAGCATTTT

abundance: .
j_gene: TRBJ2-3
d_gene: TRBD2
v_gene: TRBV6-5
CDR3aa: CASGPGTSGGPGTQYF
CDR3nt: TGTGCCAGTGGCCCCGGGACTAGCGGGGGGCCAGGAACGCAGTATTTT

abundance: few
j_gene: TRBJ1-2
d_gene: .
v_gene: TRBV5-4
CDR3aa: CASSPTDNYGYTF
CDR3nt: TGTGCCAGCAGCCCGACAGATAACTATGGCTACACCTTC

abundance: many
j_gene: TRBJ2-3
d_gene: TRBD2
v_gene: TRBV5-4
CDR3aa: CASSPGTSGTDTQYF
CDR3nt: TGTGCCAGCAGCCCAGGGACTAGCGGGACTGATACGCAGTATTTT

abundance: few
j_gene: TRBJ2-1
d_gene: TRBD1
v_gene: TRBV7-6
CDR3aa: CASSLEGASSYNEQFF
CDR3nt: TGTGCCAGCAGCTTAGAGGGGGCGAGCTCCTACAATGAGCAGTTCTTC